This note documents a single T cell receptor (beta chain) sequence. RNA totalling roughly 0.45 to 1 ug underwent reverse transcription with random hexamers. Each CDR3 protein is one row after TCRdb ran MiXCR on the immunoSEQ multiplex PCR reads. Found here are some 110,000 distinct CDR3 sequences, 93% of them singletons; the top ten hold roughly 0.33%. High-throughput TCR beta sequencing covered peripheral CD8+ and CD4+ T cells. The multiple sclerosis controls comprised treatment-naive patients whose relapsing-remitting disease was stable or active. Germline V gene data show CDR1 as DFQATT and CDR2 as SNEGSKA (reference sequence). Trimming removed 4 bases from V and 7 bases from J, with 10 bases in between. The CDR3 is 11 amino acids. This record belongs to a study of CD8 T cells in Susac syndrome.

Sequenced: CD8+ T cells from PBMCs. This sequence joins TRBV20-1 and TRBJ1-1; no clear D. This clonotype was sampled from a human donor with multiple sclerosis. The DNA of the CDR3 is TGCAGTGCTAAAATCGAATATGAAGCTTTCTTT. Its protein product is CSAKIEYEAFF.